The rows below give T cell receptor beta chains drawn from one sample of a study of T cell responses to AZD1222 COVID-19 vaccine. TCRdb keeps only in-frame clones here, not all; method: immunoSEQ multiplex PCR. The top ten clones hold 5% of a sample with tens of thousands of clones, 85% to 90% of them seen once. The sequences come from peripheral blood, collected 28 days after the second AZD1222 dose. These receptors were collected from an adult who received the AZD1222 COVID-19 vaccine. Both conserved end residues are part of each CDR3. Fields, in order: CDR3 DNA, CDR3 protein, V gene, clone size, J gene, D gene. D genes are given only for firm matches. The size of a clone is reported for some rows only, either as once, few or many, or as a class for expanded clones.

TGTGCCAGCCGCTATGACAGGTTCTCTGGGGCCAACGTCCTGACTTTC | CASRYDRFSGANVLTF | TRBV21-1 | NA | TRBJ2-6 | NA
TGCGCCAGCAGCTTCGCAGGGGGCTACGAGCAGTACTTC | CASSFAGGYEQYF | TRBV5-1 | NA | TRBJ2-7 | TRBD1
TGTGCCAGCAGCCCCAGAGGCGCAGCGAGCTCCTACAATGAGCAGTTCTTC | CASSPRGAASSYNEQFF | TRBV7-9 | NA | TRBJ2-1 | NA
TGCAGTGCTAGCAGGAATTACGAGCAGTACTTC | CSASRNYEQYF | TRBV20-1 | once | TRBJ2-7 | NA
TGTGCCAGCAGGGAATCATACAGGGGCCCGGTTGGGGGATCCTCTGGAAACACCATATATTTT | CASRESYRGPVGGSSGNTIYF | TRBV6-1 | NA | TRBJ1-3 | TRBD1
TGTGCCAGCACCAGTAGTTACGAGCAGTACTTC | CASTSSYEQYF | TRBV5-5 | NA | TRBJ2-7 | NA
TGTGCCAGCAGCAAAGCATCGGACAGCTCTGGAAACACCATATATTTT | CASSKASDSSGNTIYF | TRBV21-1 | NA | TRBJ1-3 | NA
TGTGCCAGCAGAGAGAACTCTGAAGCTTTCTTT | CASRENSEAFF | TRBV6-5 | NA | TRBJ1-1 | NA
TGTGCTAGTGGTTCGGCCCGGGGCAACACTGAAGCTTTCTTT | CASGSARGNTEAFF | TRBV12-5 | NA | TRBJ1-1 | NA
TGTGCCAGCAGCTTAGGGTCGGGACACTATAATGAAAAACTGTTTTTT | CASSLGSGHYNEKLFF | TRBV7-6 | NA | TRBJ1-4 | NA
TGTGCCAGCAGCCAAGGAGCAGGCCGCAATCAGCCCCAGCATTTT | CASSQGAGRNQPQHF | TRBV3-1/TRBV3-2 | NA | TRBJ1-5 | NA
TGCGCCAGCAGCCCAGCTGGGGGACAGCGCAATCAGCCCCAGCATTTT | CASSPAGGQRNQPQHF | TRBV4-1 | NA | TRBJ1-5 | TRBD1
TGCGCCAGCACTCGGGGCACTAATGAAAAACTGTTTTTT | CASTRGTNEKLFF | TRBV4-1 | NA | TRBJ1-4 | NA
TGTGCCAGCGGACAGGCAGGGGGCGGCGAGCAGTACTTC | CASGQAGGGEQYF | TRBV6-6 | NA | TRBJ2-7 | TRBD1
TGCGCCAGCAGCCCGAGCCGGACTAGCGGGGTTAGCACAGATACGCAGTATTTT | CASSPSRTSGVSTDTQYF | TRBV5-1 | few | TRBJ2-3 | TRBD2
TGTGCCAGCAGCTACCGGGACCTTTACAATGAGCAGTTCTTC | CASSYRDLYNEQFF | TRBV5-4 | NA | TRBJ2-1 | NA
TGTGCCAGCAGCCAGCGGGAGGGGTTTTCACCCCTCCACTTT | CASSQREGFSPLHF | TRBV4-2 | NA | TRBJ1-6 | NA
TGTGCCAGCAGCAAACAGGGTACAGGGCGGGAAAAACTGTTTTTT | CASSKQGTGREKLFF | TRBV7-2 | once | TRBJ1-4 | NA
TGCAGCGTTGCGGTCTGGACTGGAAACACCATATATTTT | CSVAVWTGNTIYF | TRBV29-1 | NA | TRBJ1-3 | NA
TGTGCCAGCAGTTACGGGAGGACCAATCAGCCCCAGCATTTT | CASSYGRTNQPQHF | TRBV6-5 | NA | TRBJ1-5 | NA
TGTGCCAGTAGCCACAGGGGCGCAAGCTTAAACTATGGCTACACCTTC | CASSHRGASLNYGYTF | TRBV19 | NA | TRBJ1-2 | TRBD1
TGTGCCAGTAGTATGATTTCGACAGGGGATGAAAAACTGTTTTTT | CASSMISTGDEKLFF | TRBV19 | once | TRBJ1-4 | TRBD1
TGTGCCAGCAGCCCTCGACAGGGGCAGGGATATGGCTACACCTTC | CASSPRQGQGYGYTF | TRBV9 | NA | TRBJ1-2 | TRBD1
TGTGCCAGCAGCCAAGATCTGGCAGGGGGCCGGCGGGAGCTGTTTTTT | CASSQDLAGGRRELFF | TRBV3-1/TRBV3-2 | NA | TRBJ2-2 | TRBD1
TGCGCCAGCAGTGACACCCAGGCTGGAAACACCATATATTTT | CASSDTQAGNTIYF | TRBV10-2 | NA | TRBJ1-3 | NA
TGCGCCAGCAGCATTAGCGGGGGTTTTACAGATACGCAGTATTTT | CASSISGGFTDTQYF | TRBV5-1 | NA | TRBJ2-3 | TRBD2
TGTGCCAGCAGTGATACAGGGGGCGTCTATAATGAAAAACTGTTTTTT | CASSDTGGVYNEKLFF | TRBV6-1 | NA | TRBJ1-4 | TRBD1
TGTGCCAGCAGCCAAGGTGCCACAGATGAAAAACTGTTTTTT | CASSQGATDEKLFF | TRBV3-1/TRBV3-2 | NA | TRBJ1-4 | NA
TGTGCCAGCAGCCAAGTGGTGACTCTCAGCTCCTACGAGCAGTACTTC | CASSQVVTLSSYEQYF | TRBV3-1/TRBV3-2 | NA | TRBJ2-7 | NA
TGCAGCGTTGTCAAGGGCTACGAGCAGTACTTC | CSVVKGYEQYF | TRBV29-1 | NA | TRBJ2-7 | NA
TGTGCCAGCAGGAGAGAGGGAAACACTGAAGCTTTCTTT | CASRREGNTEAFF | TRBV2 | NA | TRBJ1-1 | NA
TGTGCCAGCAGCTTAGCCGGGGAGGGAAGTAGGCATTCACCCCTCCACTTT | CASSLAGEGSRHSPLHF | TRBV13 | NA | TRBJ1-6 | NA
TGTGCCAGCACCTCAGACAGAGTTAATGAAAAACTGTTTTTT | CASTSDRVNEKLFF | TRBV6-6 | NA | TRBJ1-4 | NA
TGTGCCAGCGGCGGGGGCTCCTACGAGCAGTACTTC | CASGGGSYEQYF | TRBV6-6 | NA | TRBJ2-7 | TRBD2
TGTGCCAGCACCCCGACGGCGACAGATACGCAGTATTTT | CASTPTATDTQYF | TRBV12-3/TRBV12-4 | NA | TRBJ2-3 | NA
TGTGCCTGGGGGATGGACAGGTTCTGTCACTTC | CAWGMDRFCHF | TRBV30 | NA | TRBJ1-2 | TRBD1
TGTGCCAGCAGTGGGCTCGGGGGGGGCGGCTATGGCTACACCTTC | CASSGLGGGGYGYTF | TRBV2 | NA | TRBJ1-2 | NA
TGTGCCAGCTCACCAAGCGCATCCGGAGGCTACACCTTC | CASSPSASGGYTF | TRBV18 | NA | TRBJ1-2 | NA
TGTGCCACCAAGTCCGGGACAGGGGGTTTCACGCAGTATTTT | CATKSGTGGFTQYF | TRBV19 | NA | TRBJ2-3 | TRBD1
TGTGCCAGCAGCCTACTAGCGGGGAACTACAATGAGCAGTTCTTC | CASSLLAGNYNEQFF | TRBV7-3 | once | TRBJ2-1 | TRBD2
TGTGCCAGCAGACCCCGGAGCACTGAAGCTTTCTTT | CASRPRSTEAFF | TRBV7-9 | NA | TRBJ1-1 | NA
TGTGCCAGCAGCCTGGGACCACAACTGGGGGATGAGCAGTTCTTC | CASSLGPQLGDEQFF | TRBV3-1/TRBV3-2 | few | TRBJ2-1 | NA
TGTGCCAGCAGCCGTGGGACAGGGCTTGGGACTTTCTTT | CASSRGTGLGTFF | TRBV7-8 | few | TRBJ1-1 | TRBD1